Below, one TCR beta chain is given with its context. The target antigen is unknown. TCRdb called the 5' RACE reads again in MiXCR, with one record for every CDR3 protein. The sample has a few hundred thousand distinct CDR3 sequences; 15% to 20% are singletons. This sample was included in a study of T-cell memory formation after mild COVID-19. Study results and limitations: Pre-infection memory contained some responding clones, which suggested that cross-reactive memory had joined.

This sequence was found in a man between 18 and 35 years old who had mild COVID-19 (a few samples of this study predate the infection). Cell type and time point are not known. The sequenced material came from PBMCs or a T cell subset sorted from them (not recorded which).

This CDR3 reads CASSLASSPLHF. The CDR3 DNA reads as TGTGCCAGCAGCTTAGCGAGTTCACCCCTCCACTTT. The chain recombines TRBV7-2 with TRBJ1-6, with unresolved D. V was clipped by 0 bases and J by 9 bases, with 3 bases between them. CDR1 and CDR2 from the germline V gene are SGHTA and FQGNSA. The CDR3 extends over 12 amino acids. Complete variable domain (other parts from reference TRBV7-2 and TRBJ1-6): GAGVSQSPSNKVTEKGKDVELRCDPISGHTALYWYRQSLGQGLEFLIYFQGNSAPDKSGLPSDRFSAERTGGSVSTLTIQRTQQEDSAVYLCASSLASSPLHFGNGTRLTVT.